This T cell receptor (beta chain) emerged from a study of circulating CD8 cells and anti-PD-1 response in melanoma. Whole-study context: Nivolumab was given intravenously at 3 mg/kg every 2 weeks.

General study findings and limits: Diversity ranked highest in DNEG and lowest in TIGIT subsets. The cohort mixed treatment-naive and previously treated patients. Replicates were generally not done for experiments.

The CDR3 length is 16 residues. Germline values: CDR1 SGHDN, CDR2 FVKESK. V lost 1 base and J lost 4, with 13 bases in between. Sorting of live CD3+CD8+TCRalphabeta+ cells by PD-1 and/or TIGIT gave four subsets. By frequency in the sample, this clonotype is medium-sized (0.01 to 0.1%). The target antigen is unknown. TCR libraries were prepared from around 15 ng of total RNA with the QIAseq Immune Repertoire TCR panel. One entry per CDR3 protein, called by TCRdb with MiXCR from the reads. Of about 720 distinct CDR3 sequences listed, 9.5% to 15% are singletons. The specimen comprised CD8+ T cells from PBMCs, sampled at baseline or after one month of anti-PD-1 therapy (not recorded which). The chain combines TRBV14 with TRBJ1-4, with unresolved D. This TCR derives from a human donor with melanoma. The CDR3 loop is CASSQGGNLINEKLFF. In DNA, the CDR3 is TGTGCCAGCAGCCAAGGAGGAAACCTCATTAATGAAAAACTGTTTTTT.